This TCR beta chain was identified in a study of cytomegalovirus exposure and HLA in healthy donors. Study observations and caveats: Only CMV serostatus was available as immune exposure information. Segments of the TCR beta V type were, in most cases, productive about 87% or about 30% of the time in an earlier analysis.

This clone was seen a single time. Its specificity is unknown. Amplification used 60 Vbeta primers and 13 Jbeta primers. The repertoire was sequenced with immunoSEQ multiplex PCR; TCRdb's copy has only in-frame clones and lacks some. This table holds roughly 100,000 clones, approximately 80% found once. This CDR3 comprises 16 residues. Losses at the gene ends were 1 base for V and 4 bases for J; bases not matched to a gene: 5. CDR1 and CDR2 (germline): SGHRS, YFSETQ. The TCR sequence derives from a male donor in good health and CMV-seronegative. The sample taken for sequencing was PBMCs. The chain employs TRBV5-1 and TRBJ2-2, with 9 bases lining up with TRBD2. The CDR3 loop reads CASSLTGTSITGELFF. The CDR3 nucleotides are TGCGCCAGCAGCTTGACCGGGACTAGCATCACCGGGGAGCTGTTTTTT.